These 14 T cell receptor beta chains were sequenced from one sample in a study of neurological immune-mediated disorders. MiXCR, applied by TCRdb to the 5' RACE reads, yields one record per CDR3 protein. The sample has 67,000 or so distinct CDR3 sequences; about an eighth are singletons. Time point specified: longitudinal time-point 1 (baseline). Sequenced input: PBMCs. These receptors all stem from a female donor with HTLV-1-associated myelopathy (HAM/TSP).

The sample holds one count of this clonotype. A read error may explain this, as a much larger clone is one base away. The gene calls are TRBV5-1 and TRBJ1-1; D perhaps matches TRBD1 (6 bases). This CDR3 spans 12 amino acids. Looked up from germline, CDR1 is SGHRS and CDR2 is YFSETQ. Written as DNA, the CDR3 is TGCACCAGCAGCTTTGAACAGGGAGTAGCTTTCTTT. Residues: CTSSFEQGVAFF.

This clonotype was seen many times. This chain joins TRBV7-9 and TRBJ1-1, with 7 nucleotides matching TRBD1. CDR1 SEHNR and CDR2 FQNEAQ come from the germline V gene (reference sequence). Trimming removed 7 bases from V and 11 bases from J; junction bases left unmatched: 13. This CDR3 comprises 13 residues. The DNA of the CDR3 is TGTGCCAGCATCCCAAACAGGGGAAGCGAGGCTTTCTTT. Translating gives CASIPNRGSEAFF.

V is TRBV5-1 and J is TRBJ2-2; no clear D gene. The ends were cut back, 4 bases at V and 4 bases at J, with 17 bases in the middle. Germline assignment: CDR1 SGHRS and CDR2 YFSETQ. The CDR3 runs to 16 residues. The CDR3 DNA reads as TGCGCCAGCAGCACATGGAACAGCCGTGGCACCGGGGAGCTGTTTTTT. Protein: CASSTWNSRGTGELFF.

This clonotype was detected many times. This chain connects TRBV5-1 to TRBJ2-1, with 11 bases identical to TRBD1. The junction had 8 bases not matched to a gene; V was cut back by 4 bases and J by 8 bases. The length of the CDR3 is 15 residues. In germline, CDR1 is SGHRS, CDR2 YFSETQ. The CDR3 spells CASSPRTGGVDEQFF. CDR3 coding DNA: TGCGCCAGCAGCCCTCGGACAGGGGGCGTCGATGAGCAGTTCTTC.

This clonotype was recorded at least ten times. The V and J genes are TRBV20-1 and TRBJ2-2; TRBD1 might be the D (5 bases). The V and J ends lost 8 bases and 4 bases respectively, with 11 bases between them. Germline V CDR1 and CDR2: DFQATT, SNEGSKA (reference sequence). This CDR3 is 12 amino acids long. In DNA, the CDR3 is TGCAGTCAGGGATTTGGCACCGGGGAGCTGTTTTTT. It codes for CSQGFGTGELFF.

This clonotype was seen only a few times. The CDR3 region is CASSLDRVYPGANVLTF. CDR3 DNA: TGTGCCAGCAGCTTGGACAGGGTATATCCTGGGGCCAACGTCCTGACTTTC. This sequence joins TRBV7-2 and TRBJ2-6; 8 nucleotides agree with TRBD1. J was trimmed by 2 bases and V by 3 bases; bases with no gene match: 6. The CDR3 consists of 17 residues. Looked up from germline, CDR1 is SGHTA and CDR2 is FQGNSA.

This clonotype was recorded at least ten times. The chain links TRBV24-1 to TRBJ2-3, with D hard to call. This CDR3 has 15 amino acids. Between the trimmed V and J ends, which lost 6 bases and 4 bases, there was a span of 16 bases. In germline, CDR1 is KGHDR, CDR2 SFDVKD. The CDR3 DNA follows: TGTGCCACCAGTCATCCCCAAAGAAAGTCAGATACGCAGTATTTT. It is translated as CATSHPQRKSDTQYF.

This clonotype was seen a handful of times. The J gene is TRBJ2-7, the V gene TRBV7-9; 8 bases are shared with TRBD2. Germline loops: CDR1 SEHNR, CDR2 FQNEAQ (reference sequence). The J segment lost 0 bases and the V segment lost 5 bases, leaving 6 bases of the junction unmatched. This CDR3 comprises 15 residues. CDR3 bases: TGTGCCAGCAGCATATCCCGGGGGGGCTCCTACGAGCAGTACTTC. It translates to CASSISRGGSYEQYF. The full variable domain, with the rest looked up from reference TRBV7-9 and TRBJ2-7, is DTGVSQNPRHKITKRGQNVTFRCDPISEHNRLYWYRQTLGQGPEFLTYFQNEAQLEKSRLLSDRFSAERPKGSFSTLEIQRTEQGDSAMYLCASSISRGGSYEQYFGPGTRLTVT.

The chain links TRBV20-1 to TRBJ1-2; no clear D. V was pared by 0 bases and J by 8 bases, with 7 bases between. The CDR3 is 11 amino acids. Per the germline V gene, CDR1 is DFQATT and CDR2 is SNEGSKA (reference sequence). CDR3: CSARDSRGYTF. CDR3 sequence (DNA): TGCAGTGCTAGAGACAGCCGCGGCTACACCTTC.

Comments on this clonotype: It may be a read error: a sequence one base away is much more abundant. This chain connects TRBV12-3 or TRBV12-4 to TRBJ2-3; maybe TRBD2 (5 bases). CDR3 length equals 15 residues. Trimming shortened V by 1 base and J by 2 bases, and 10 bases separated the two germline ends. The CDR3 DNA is TGTGCCAGCAGTTTAGGGGAGATATTCACAGATACGCAGTATTTT. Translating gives CASSLGEIFTDTQYF.

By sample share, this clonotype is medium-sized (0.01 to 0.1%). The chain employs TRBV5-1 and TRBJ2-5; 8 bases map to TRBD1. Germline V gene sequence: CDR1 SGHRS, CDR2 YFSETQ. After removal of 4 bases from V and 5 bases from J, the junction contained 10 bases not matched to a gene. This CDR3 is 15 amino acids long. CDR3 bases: TGCGCCAGCAGCCCCGGACAGGGACCATCTGAGACCCAGTACTTC. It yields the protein CASSPGQGPSETQYF.

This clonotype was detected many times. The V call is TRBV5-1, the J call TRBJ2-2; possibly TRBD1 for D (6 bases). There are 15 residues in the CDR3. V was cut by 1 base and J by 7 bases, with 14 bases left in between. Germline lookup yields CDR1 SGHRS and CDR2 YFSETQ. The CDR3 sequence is CASSLTTGLGGELFF. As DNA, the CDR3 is TGCGCCAGCAGCTTGACCACAGGGTTGGGCGGGGAGCTGTTTTTT.

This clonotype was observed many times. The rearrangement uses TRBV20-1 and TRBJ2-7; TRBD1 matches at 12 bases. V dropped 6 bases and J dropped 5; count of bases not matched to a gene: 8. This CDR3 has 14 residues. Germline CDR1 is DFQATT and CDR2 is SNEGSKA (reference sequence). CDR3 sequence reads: CSATRDRGPHEQYF. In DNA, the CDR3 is TGCAGTGCCACCCGGGACAGGGGGCCCCACGAGCAGTACTTC.

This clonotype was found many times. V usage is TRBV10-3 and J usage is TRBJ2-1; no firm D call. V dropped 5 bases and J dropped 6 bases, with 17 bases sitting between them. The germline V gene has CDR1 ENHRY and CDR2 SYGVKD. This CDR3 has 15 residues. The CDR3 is CAISPFGSSGNEQFF. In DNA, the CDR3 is TGTGCCATCAGTCCCTTCGGTAGTTCAGGCAATGAGCAGTTCTTC.